This TCR beta chain was found in a study of blood T cell repertoires in COVID-19. Germline-derived CDR1 and CDR2 are SGHTA and FQGNSA. The CDR3 is 14 residues long. After removal of 2 bases from V and 6 bases from J, the junction contained 7 bases not matched to a gene. Repertoires were generated with immunoSEQ multiplex PCR, while TCRdb's copy carries only in-frame clones and drops some. Seen here are about 240,000 clones, approximately 86% observed once, and the top ten hold approximately 10%. The TCR originated in a woman aged 50 to 60 with COVID-19, enrolled during active disease. The gene calls are TRBV7-2 and TRBJ2-7; 7 bases are a match to TRBD2. The sequencing sample was made of peripheral blood. CDR3 sequence reads: CASSLRAGVVEQYF. Written as DNA, the CDR3 is TGTGCCAGCAGCTTACGGGCGGGGGTTGTCGAGCAGTACTTC.